Listed below are T cell receptor beta chains from one sample, sequenced in a study of radiotherapy plus CTLA-4 blockade in lung cancer. Here immunoSEQ multiplex PCR was the method, and the copy in TCRdb shows in-frame clones only, minus some. The table shows approximately 52,000 clones, with 65% to 85% occurring only once. Sequenced material: peripheral blood, taken from a patient treated with radiotherapy plus ipilimumab. These receptors were obtained from a human donor with non-small cell lung cancer whose response to radiotherapy plus ipilimumab could not be evaluated. The CDR3 runs from the conserved cysteine through the conserved F or W. The D gene is left open where the match is weak. Rows give clone size only sometimes, using once, few, many, or a class for an expanded clone.

J | D | V | size | CDR3 | DNA
TRBJ2-7 | - | TRBV27 | - | CASSLGQGLYEQYF | TGTGCCAGCAGTTTGGGTCAGGGCCTCTACGAGCAGTACTTC
TRBJ1-1 | - | TRBV7-2 | - | CASSQPSGEAFF | TGTGCCAGCAGCCAGCCATCGGGTGAAGCTTTCTTT
TRBJ2-5 | - | TRBV7-9 | - | CASLAWGGQETQYF | TGTGCCAGCCTGGCGTGGGGAGGCCAAGAGACCCAGTACTTC
TRBJ2-1 | TRBD2 | TRBV19 | few | CASSGLAGGRNEQFF | TGTGCCAGTAGTGGACTAGCGGGAGGTCGTAATGAGCAGTTCTTC
TRBJ1-6 | TRBD1 | TRBV7-2 | - | CASSLSPGQNNSPLHF | TGTGCCAGCAGCTTATCCCCGGGACAGAATAATTCACCCCTCCACTTT
TRBJ2-3 | TRBD2 | TRBV19 | - | CASKRGLAGRTDTQYF | TGTGCCAGTAAGCGGGGACTAGCGGGCCGCACAGATACGCAGTATTTT
TRBJ2-3 | - | TRBV7-3 | - | CASSPRLRTDTQYF | TGTGCCAGCAGCCCCAGACTACGCACAGATACGCAGTATTTT
TRBJ1-4 | - | TRBV2 | few | CASSDEVLEKLFF | TGTGCCAGCAGTGATGAGGTATTGGAAAAACTGTTTTTT
TRBJ1-1 | TRBD1 | TRBV7-8 | - | CASSLETGVISEAFF | TGTGCCAGCAGCTTAGAGACAGGGGTGATTTCTGAAGCTTTCTTT
TRBJ2-7 | TRBD2 | TRBV9 | few | CASSAKGTSGGGYEQYF | TGTGCCAGCAGCGCCAAAGGGACTAGCGGGGGGGGGTACGAGCAGTACTTC
TRBJ2-5 | - | TRBV18 | - | CASSPGLQETQYF | TGTGCCAGCTCACCGGGACTCCAAGAGACCCAGTACTTC
TRBJ1-5 | - | TRBV10-1 | - | CASSERGHLNQPQHF | TGCGCCAGCAGTGAGCGGGGACATCTCAATCAGCCCCAGCATTTT
TRBJ2-3 | - | TRBV7-2 | - | CASSFGGADTQYF | TGTGCCAGCAGCTTTGGGGGCGCGGATACGCAGTATTTT
TRBJ1-6 | - | TRBV7-6 | - | CASSPPQSPLHF | TGTGCCAGCAGCCCCCCACAGTCACCCCTCCACTTT
TRBJ1-1 | TRBD1 | TRBV4-3 | - | CASSHGQGMNTEAFF | TGCGCCAGCAGCCACGGACAGGGGATGAACACTGAAGCTTTCTTT
TRBJ2-7 | TRBD2 | TRBV4-3 | few | CASSREGLEQYF | TGCGCCAGCAGCCGGGAGGGGCTCGAGCAGTACTTC
TRBJ2-5 | - | TRBV9 | few | CASSSGLYETQYF | TGTGCCAGCAGTTCCGGGTTGTACGAGACCCAGTACTTC
TRBJ1-2 | - | TRBV6-5 | - | CASSYPGAMAGYGYTF | TGTGCCAGCAGTTACCCCGGTGCTATGGCGGGGTATGGCTACACCTTC
TRBJ2-7 | TRBD1 | TRBV29-1 | - | CSVDAGGDEQYF | TGCAGCGTTGATGCAGGGGGAGACGAGCAGTACTTC
TRBJ2-1 | - | TRBV18 | - | CASSYDREVFF | TGTGCCAGCTCATACGACAGGGAGGTGTTCTTC
TRBJ1-5 | TRBD1 | TRBV28 | medium-sized | CASRGTGGQPQHF | TGTGCCAGCAGAGGGACAGGGGGTCAGCCCCAGCATTTT
TRBJ2-7 | - | TRBV19 | - | CASSMADLSYEQYF | TGTGCCAGTAGTATGGCGGATCTCTCCTACGAGCAGTACTTC
TRBJ1-5 | TRBD1 | TRBV4-1 | - | CASSIGQGGNQPQHF | TGCGCCAGCAGCATAGGACAGGGTGGCAATCAGCCCCAGCATTTT
TRBJ2-7 | TRBD2 | TRBV6-6 | - | CASNWRAGLAYEQYF | TGTGCCAGCAATTGGAGAGCGGGACTGGCCTACGAGCAGTACTTC
TRBJ2-1 | - | TRBV7-2 | - | CASSPSLGYNEQFF | TGTGCCAGCAGCCCTAGTCTGGGTTACAATGAGCAGTTCTTC
TRBJ2-7 | TRBD1 | TRBV6-5 | - | CASSDRGRFAYEQYF | TGTGCCAGCAGCGACAGGGGGCGCTTTGCCTACGAGCAGTACTTC
TRBJ1-2 | - | TRBV4-3 | once | CASSPGRFGYTF | TGCGCCAGCAGCCCAGGGAGGTTCGGCTACACCTTC
TRBJ1-6 | TRBD1 | TRBV5-5 | once | CASSPRPGQVYNSPLHF | TGTGCCAGCAGCCCAAGACCGGGACAGGTTTATAATTCACCCCTCCACTTT
TRBJ1-2 | TRBD1 | TRBV7-9 | once | CASSPGQAQGGGYTF | TGTGCCAGCAGCCCGGGACAGGCACAGGGAGGTGGCTACACCTTC
TRBJ2-3 | TRBD2 | TRBV7-3 | few | CASSQSGGATDTQYF | TGTGCCAGCTCTCAATCGGGGGGGGCCACAGATACGCAGTATTTT
TRBJ2-1 | TRBD1 | TRBV28 | - | CASSPPLQGAAYNEQFF | TGTGCCAGCAGTCCCCCTTTACAGGGGGCTGCCTACAATGAGCAGTTCTTC
TRBJ2-2 | - | TRBV19 | few | CASKLAGELFF | TGTGCCAGTAAACTCGCCGGGGAGCTGTTTTTT
TRBJ1-6 | - | TRBV4-3 | few | CASSREAGNSPLHF | TGCGCCAGCAGCCGCGAGGCGGGTAATTCACCCCTCCACTTT
TRBJ2-1 | TRBD2 | TRBV7-6 | - | CASSSRLAGGLDEQFF | TGTGCCAGCAGCTCAAGACTAGCGGGGGGTCTCGATGAGCAGTTCTTC
TRBJ2-1 | TRBD1 | TRBV27 | - | CASSLWGRGNPSSYNEQFF | TGTGCCAGCAGTTTATGGGGCAGGGGGAACCCGAGCTCCTACAATGAGCAGTTCTTC
TRBJ1-3 | - | TRBV29-1 | - | CSVQGSGNTIYF | TGCAGCGTGCAGGGCTCTGGAAACACCATATATTTT
TRBJ1-1 | TRBD1 | TRBV29-1 | - | CSSGGGYTEAFF | TGCAGCTCGGGAGGGGGCTACACTGAAGCTTTCTTT
TRBJ1-2 | - | TRBV19 | few | CASNPGANYGYTF | TGTGCCAGTAACCCAGGGGCGAACTATGGCTACACCTTC
TRBJ1-1 | - | TRBV4-2 | - | CASSQGGGWTEAFF | TGTGCCAGCAGCCAAGGGGGGGGATGGACTGAAGCTTTCTTT
TRBJ2-7 | TRBD2 | TRBV18 | - | CASSPSGRHSYEQYF | TGTGCCAGCTCACCCAGCGGGAGGCACTCCTACGAGCAGTACTTC
TRBJ2-7 | - | TRBV21-1 | - | CASGGLAGGFSYEQYF | TGTGCCAGCGGGGGACTAGCGGGAGGGTTCTCCTACGAGCAGTACTTC
TRBJ1-1 | TRBD1 | TRBV9 | - | CASSERETGGSAGRFEAFF | TGTGCCAGCAGCGAGAGGGAGACAGGGGGTTCCGCCGGACGATTTGAAGCTTTCTTT
TRBJ2-3 | - | TRBV27 | - | CASSSGRRNTQYF | TGTGCCAGCAGTAGCGGGCGGCGAAATACGCAGTATTTT
TRBJ2-1 | TRBD2 | TRBV7-9 | once | CASSFVAGGPYNEQFF | TGTGCCAGCAGCTTTGTAGCGGGAGGGCCCTACAATGAGCAGTTCTTC
TRBJ2-7 | TRBD2 | TRBV5-1 | - | CASSTWEGSEQYF | TGCGCCAGCAGCACTTGGGAGGGCTCCGAGCAGTACTTC
TRBJ2-3 | TRBD2 | TRBV7-2 | few | CASSFSLAGWTGTQYF | TGTGCCAGCAGCTTCTCACTAGCGGGGTGGACCGGTACGCAGTATTTT
TRBJ2-5 | - | TRBV5-6 | - | CASSLTGANLVQTQYF | TGTGCCAGCAGCTTGACAGGAGCCAACCTAGTACAGACCCAGTACTTC